The 28 T cell receptor beta chains below come from one sample, sequenced in a study of CXCR3-negative and CXCR3-positive naive CD8 T cells. Researchers prepared the TRB cDNA libraries using 5' RACE with UMI labels. From the 5' RACE reads, TCRdb lists one entry per CDR3 protein and no DNA. Recorded for this sample: some 150,000 distinct CDR3 sequences. Their specific antigens are unknown. Notes on the study in general: CXCR3-positive naive cells had more hydrophobic TRB CDR3s than CXCR3-negative naive cells.

Sequenced sample: naive CXCR3+ CD8+ T cells from blood. Subset described: CD45RO-CCR7+CD27+CD95- naive CD8+ T cells expressing CXCR3 (TNR3+). The origin of the receptors is a human donor in good health. Some clones in this sample may be carry-over from other donors' samples.

V is TRBV14 and J is TRBJ2-2; TCRdb gives TRBD2 as the D gene, but with no DNA this cannot be confirmed. This CDR3 spans 13 amino acids. Germline CDR1 SGHDN, CDR2 FVKESK. CDR3 amino acids: CASSLAGYGELFF. Combining the CDR3 with reference TRBV14 and TRBJ2-2 gives the whole variable domain EAGVTQFPSHSVIEKGQTVTLRCDPISGHDNLYWYRRVMGKEIKFLLHFVKESKQDESGMPNNRFLAERTGGTYSTLKVQPAELEDSGVYFCASSLAGYGELFFGEGSRLTVL.

Here the CDR3 reads CASSSSVGRQETQYF. The rearrangement joins TRBV6-6 to TRBJ2-5; TCRdb names TRBD1, which stays unverified in the absence of DNA. The CDR3 covers 15 residues. The germline CDR1 and CDR2 sequences are MNHNY and SVGAGI (reference sequence).

The chain has TRBV30 and TRBJ2-7. The CDR3 sequence is 15 residues long. CDR1 is GTSNPN and CDR2 is SVGIG in the germline V gene (reference sequence). CDR3 sequence reads: CAWSVGSGWSYEQYF.

The chain joins TRBV28 to TRBJ2-1; lacking DNA, the TRBD1 call made by TCRdb goes unchecked. This CDR3 comprises 15 residues. Germline V gene data show CDR1 as MDHEN and CDR2 as SYDVKM. The CDR3 sequence: CASTFRGSSYNEQFF.

The chain combines TRBV14 with TRBJ1-4. The CDR3 is 15 residues long. Germline loops: CDR1 SGHDN, CDR2 FVKESK. The CDR3 sequence is CATERKPATNEKLFF.

This rearrangement joins TRBV13 to TRBJ1-1; TCRdb returns TRBD1, unconfirmable since there is no DNA. The CDR3 covers 13 residues. Germline lookup yields CDR1 PRHDT and CDR2 FYEKMQ (reference sequence). Here the CDR3 reads CASKTGQGTEAFF. The complete variable domain, with remaining parts taken from reference TRBV13 and TRBJ1-1, reads AAGVIQSPRHLIKEKRETATLKCYPIPRHDTVYWYQQGPGQDPQFLISFYEKMQSDKGSIPDRFSAQQFSDYHSELNMSSLELGDSALYFCASKTGQGTEAFFGQGTRLTVV.

The V gene is TRBV29-1, the J gene TRBJ2-2; the D call from TCRdb, TRBD1, cannot be confirmed without DNA. This CDR3 is built from 13 residues. Germline V gene data show CDR1 as SQVTM and CDR2 as ANQGSEA. Here the CDR3 reads CSVLGEGTGELFF.

The genes are TRBV20-1 and TRBJ2-1; no DNA is available, so the TRBD2 call from TCRdb remains unchecked. CDR3 length: 15 amino acids. Germline V CDR1 and CDR2: DFQATT, SNEGSKA (reference sequence). The CDR3 spells CSAGIAGLHYNEQFF.

V is TRBV29-1 and J is TRBJ2-5; TCRdb outputs TRBD1, but without DNA this stays unchecked. CDR3 size: 16 residues. Germline V CDR1 and CDR2: SQVTM, ANQGSEA. CDR3 loop: CSVEDLVGQGPETQYF.

This chain connects TRBV6-5 to TRBJ2-7. This CDR3 spans 16 amino acids. Germline CDR1 reads MNHEY; CDR2 reads SVGAGI. This chain's CDR3 is CASSYSETGASYEQYF.

The chain is built from TRBV10-3 and TRBJ2-3; TCRdb designates TRBD1, a call that cannot be tested without DNA. Germline lookup yields CDR1 ENHRY and CDR2 SYGVKD. The CDR3 consists of 19 residues. CDR3 in amino acids: CAIGYSSHTSGTGSDTQYF.

The chain recombines TRBV6-5 with TRBJ2-2; TCRdb reports TRBD2, a call that lacks DNA to check it against. This CDR3 comprises 20 residues. Per germline, CDR1 MNHEY and CDR2 SVGAGI. CDR3: CASGIGGTSGSRGQAGELFF.

This chain uses TRBV12-3 or TRBV12-4 with TRBJ2-3; TCRdb outputs TRBD1, but without DNA this stays unchecked. The CDR3 is 14 residues long. CDR3 amino acids: CASSLDSLTDTQYF.

This sequence joins TRBV29-1 and TRBJ2-2; TCRdb picks TRBD1, but there is no DNA to check that call. Per the germline V gene, CDR1 is SQVTM and CDR2 is ANQGSEA. This CDR3 spans 11 amino acids. CDR3 sequence: CSVLRGGELFF.

This chain connects TRBV20-1 to TRBJ2-7; without DNA, the TCRdb call of TRBD1 cannot be checked. Germline CDR1 DFQATT, CDR2 SNEGSKA (reference sequence). The CDR3 is 15 amino acids. The CDR3 loop reads CSVTGPGWGLYEQYF.

V and J are TRBV5-1 and TRBJ2-1. The CDR3 extends over 13 amino acids. The germline CDR1 and CDR2 sequences are SGHRS and YFSETQ. This CDR3 is CASSWSRNNEQFF.

The V call is TRBV25-1, the J call TRBJ2-7; the TRBD1 assignment by TCRdb is unverifiable without DNA. Germline V lookup: CDR1 MGHDK, CDR2 SYGVNS. CDR3 size: 18 residues. CDR3 residues: CASSELIYRDSDTYEQYF.

V gene TRBV2 combines with J gene TRBJ2-2; TCRdb returns TRBD1, unconfirmable since there is no DNA. This CDR3 spans 14 amino acids. Germline V lookup: CDR1 SNHLY, CDR2 FYNNEI. This CDR3 is CASSEWDNTGELFF.

The J gene is TRBJ2-2, the V gene TRBV7-9; TCRdb picks TRBD1, but there is no DNA to check that call. This CDR3 contains 16 residues. Germline CDR1 and CDR2: SEHNR and FQNEAQ (reference sequence). The CDR3 loop is CASSSAREAWTGELFF.

This rearrangement joins TRBV13 to TRBJ1-5. The length of the CDR3 is 12 residues. Germline loops: CDR1 PRHDT, CDR2 FYEKMQ (reference sequence). The CDR3 is CASSLGPQPQHF.

The chain couples TRBV23-1 to TRBJ2-2; TCRdb lists TRBD2, though no DNA is available to test this call. TRBV23-1 is an open reading frame, and its role is uncertain. The CDR3 sequence is 15 residues long. This chain's CDR3 is CASSQTRGAGGELFF.

This chain uses TRBV7-6 with TRBJ2-7; TCRdb's D gene call, TRBD2, goes unchecked for lack of DNA. CDR1 is SGHVS and CDR2 is FNYEAQ in the germline V gene. There are 18 residues in the CDR3. This chain's CDR3 is CASSFRTNGQGSRYEQYF.

This sequence joins TRBV6-5 and TRBJ2-2; TCRdb's D call, TRBD1, is unchecked because there is no DNA. CDR1 MNHEY and CDR2 SVGAGI come from the germline V gene. The CDR3 spans 17 residues. CDR3 region: CASSYSVVQGLPGELFF.

The V gene is TRBV28, the J gene TRBJ2-1; lacking DNA, the TRBD2 call made by TCRdb goes unchecked. Germline-derived CDR1 and CDR2 are MDHEN and SYDVKM. The CDR3 has 13 residues. The CDR3 here is CASSLFRGRGQFF.

The CDR3 region is CSVPRQKTQYF. This chain uses TRBV29-1 with TRBJ2-5. Germline V gene data show CDR1 as SQVTM and CDR2 as ANQGSEA. The CDR3 loop spans 11 amino acids.

This chain joins TRBV7-6 and TRBJ2-1. The CDR3 runs 15 residues. Germline CDR1 reads SGHVS; CDR2 reads FNYEAQ. The CDR3 sequence is CASSPSWSGLNEQFF.

This chain links TRBV25-1 with TRBJ2-5; TCRdb selects TRBD1, and the lack of DNA leaves this call unchecked. Germline V gene sequence: CDR1 MGHDK, CDR2 SYGVNS. This CDR3 comprises 12 residues. The CDR3 spells CASSTGRNAQYF.

The genes are TRBV7-8 and TRBJ2-2; TCRdb outputs TRBD1, but without DNA this stays unchecked. Germline values: CDR1 SGHVS, CDR2 FQNEAQ. This CDR3 comprises 15 residues. The CDR3 here is CASSSLDRVAGELFF.